These T cell receptor beta chains were read from a single sample in a study of T cells in Graves' hyperthyroidism and ophthalmopathy. From the multiplex PCR reads, TCRdb called clonotypes with MiXCR, one entry per CDR3 protein. The sample carries a few hundred thousand distinct CDR3 sequences, roughly an eighth recorded once. Material: blood. Source of these receptors: a woman in her 40s with Graves' ophthalmopathy. The CDR3 runs from the conserved cysteine through the conserved F or W. The order of the fields is D gene, clone size, J gene, V gene, CDR3 DNA, CDR3 protein. The D gene is left open where the match is weak. Size is omitted from some rows. Given values are once, few, many or a class for expanded clones.

TRBD1	many	TRBJ2-3	TRBV11-2	TGTGCCAGCAGCTTAGGGGGCAGGGGGCGTCTATCCGACCCCTGGGATACGCAGTATTTT	CASSLGGRGRLSDPWDTQYF
NA	few	TRBJ1-2	TRBV5-4	TGTGCCAGCAGCTTACAGGAATCTGATGGCTACACCTTC	CASSLQESDGYTF
TRBD2	NA	TRBJ2-1	TRBV7-9	TGTGCCAGCAGCTTTCCCGGGACTAGCGGGAGGGCCCACAATGAGCAGTTCTTC	CASSFPGTSGRAHNEQFF
TRBD2	NA	TRBJ2-5	TRBV7-8	TGTGCCAGCAGCTTGCGACTAGCGGGGGCCCCACTAGCAGAGACCCAGTACTTC	CASSLRLAGAPLAETQYF
NA	many	TRBJ1-1	TRBV5-5	TGTGCCAGCAGCTTGGACACCGGAGCTTTCTTT	CASSLDTGAFF
TRBD2	few	TRBJ2-7	TRBV20-1	TGCAGTGCTATAACGCTAGCGGGGTCCTACGAGCAGTACTTC	CSAITLAGSYEQYF
TRBD1	many	TRBJ1-2	TRBV10-3	TGTGCCATCAGCGACACAGGGGCGTCTGACTATGGCTACACCTTC	CAISDTGASDYGYTF
NA	many	TRBJ2-3	TRBV3-1	TGTGCCAGCAGCCAAGAAGATTGGACTGGCACAGATACGCAGTATTTT	CASSQEDWTGTDTQYF
TRBD1	NA	TRBJ1-5	TRBV20-1	TGCAGTGCTAACCCGACAGGGGATCAGCCCCAGCATTTT	CSANPTGDQPQHF
NA	many	TRBJ1-5	TRBV20-1	TGCAGTGCTAGAACGGTAGGGATGTTTCAGCCCCAGCATTTT	CSARTVGMFQPQHF
NA	few	TRBJ2-2	TRBV19	TGTGCCAGTAGTATAGACCTCTACACCGGGGAGCTGTTTTTT	CASSIDLYTGELFF
NA	many	TRBJ1-1	TRBV12-3/TRBV12-4	TGTGCCAGCAGTTTAAGAGGAGAGGGGTACACTGAAGCTTTCTTT	CASSLRGEGYTEAFF
NA	many	TRBJ1-5	TRBV15	TGTGCCACCAGCAGGTCGGGGGATCAGCCCCAGCATTTT	CATSRSGDQPQHF
NA	few	TRBJ2-1	TRBV24-1	TGTGCCACCAGTGATTTTCGGGACCGAAACAATGAGCAGTTCTTC	CATSDFRDRNNEQFF
NA	many	TRBJ1-5	TRBV19	TGTGCCAGTAGTCCCAGCCGGACCACCCCAAGCAATCAGCCCCAGCATTTT	CASSPSRTTPSNQPQHF
TRBD1	many	TRBJ1-1	TRBV19	TGTGCCAGTAGTATGACAGGGTCCACTGAAGCTTTCTTT	CASSMTGSTEAFF
NA	few	TRBJ2-1	TRBV19	TGTGCCAGTAGTATAGATCTGACAGGAGTATACAATGAGCAGTTCTTC	CASSIDLTGVYNEQFF
NA	NA	TRBJ1-2	TRBV15	TGTGCCACCAGCAGATCCCGGGGAGGGGACAACTATGGCTACACCTTC	CATSRSRGGDNYGYTF
TRBD1	NA	TRBJ1-4	TRBV4-2	TGTGCCAGCAGCCGCCAGGGGGCGACTAATGAAAAACTGTTTTTT	CASSRQGATNEKLFF
TRBD1	many	TRBJ1-1	TRBV19	TGTGCCAGTAGTAAACCAGGGGGGTCGTCCTCAGCTTTCTTT	CASSKPGGSSSAFF
TRBD2	few	TRBJ2-4	TRBV30	TGTGCCTGGAGTGTAACTAGCGGGATTGACATTCAGTACTTC	CAWSVTSGIDIQYF
NA	many	TRBJ1-1	TRBV24-1	TGTGCCACCAGCAGCAGGGGCACTGAAGCTTTCTTT	CATSSRGTEAFF
NA	few	TRBJ2-2	TRBV27	TGTGCCAGCAGTTTCCGTGGCTCAAGGAGCGGGGAGCTGTTTTTT	CASSFRGSRSGELFF
NA	many	TRBJ1-5	TRBV24-1	TGTGCCACCAGTGATACTTCCCGACTTAGCAATCAGCCCCAGCATTTT	CATSDTSRLSNQPQHF
TRBD1	few	TRBJ2-7	TRBV2	TGTGCCAGCAGGACAGGGATGTACGAGCAGTACTTC	CASRTGMYEQYF
NA	many	TRBJ1-4	TRBV5-1	TGCGCCAGCAGCCCTGGACAGAAGTTTGAAAAACTGTTTTTT	CASSPGQKFEKLFF
TRBD1	NA	TRBJ2-7	TRBV6-1	TGTGCCAGCAGCAGGGACAGGGGAACCTACGAGCAGTACTTC	CASSRDRGTYEQYF
NA	few	TRBJ2-7	TRBV28	TGTGCCAGCTCGGGACTGACCTACGAGCAGTACTTC	CASSGLTYEQYF
NA	many	TRBJ2-7	TRBV11-2	TGTGCCAGCAGCCTCCCCGGACTTCCTCCCTACGAGCAGTACTTC	CASSLPGLPPYEQYF
NA	many	TRBJ1-2	TRBV29-1	TGCAGCGTTGATTCCGGGAATGGCTACACCTTC	CSVDSGNGYTF